This T cell receptor (beta chain) was retrieved from a study of blood T cell repertoires in COVID-19. Across the whole study: Donors in the United States, Italy and Spain gave samples during acute or convalescent COVID-19. In each case, the material was cDNA or gDNA derived from T cells, B-cell-depleted T cells, or PBMCs.

Generated by immunoSEQ multiplex PCR, the TCRdb table keeps only in-frame clones and is missing some. The sample shows over 120,000 clones, 80% to 90% of them seen only once. There are 16 residues in the CDR3. Germline-derived CDR1 and CDR2 are KGHSH and LQKENI. The V gene lost 0 bases and the J gene lost 5 bases, with 17 bases spanning the gap. This receptor was identified in a man aged 55-75 years with active or convalescent COVID-19. The rearrangement links TRBV18 to TRBJ2-7; D is perhaps TRBD1 (6 bases). Material: peripheral blood. CDR3 sequence (DNA): TGTGCCAGCTCACCACCGATCAGGGGCGGGTGGGACGAGCAGTACTTC. Its translation is CASSPPIRGGWDEQYF. Combining the CDR3 with reference TRBV18 and TRBJ2-7 gives the whole variable domain NAGVMQNPRHLVRRRGQEARLRCSPMKGHSHVYWYRQLPEEGLKFMVYLQKENIIDESGMPKERFSAEFPKEGPSILRIQQVVRGDSAAYFCASSPPIRGGWDEQYFGPGTRLTVT.